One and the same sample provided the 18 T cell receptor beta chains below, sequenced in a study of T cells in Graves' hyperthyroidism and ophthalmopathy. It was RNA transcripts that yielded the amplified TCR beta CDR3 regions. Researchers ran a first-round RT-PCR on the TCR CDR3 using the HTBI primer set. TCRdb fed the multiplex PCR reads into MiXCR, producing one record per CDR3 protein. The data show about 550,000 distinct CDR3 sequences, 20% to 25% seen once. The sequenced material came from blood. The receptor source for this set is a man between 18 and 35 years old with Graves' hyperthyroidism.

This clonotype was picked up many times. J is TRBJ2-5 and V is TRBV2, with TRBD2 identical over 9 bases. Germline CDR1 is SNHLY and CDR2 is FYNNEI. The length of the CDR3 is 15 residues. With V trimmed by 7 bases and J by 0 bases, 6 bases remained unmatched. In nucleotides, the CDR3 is TGTGCCAGCAATAGAGCGGGGGGTTACCAAGAGACCCAGTACTTC. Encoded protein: CASNRAGGYQETQYF. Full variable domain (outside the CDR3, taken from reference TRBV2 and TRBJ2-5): EPEVTQTPSHQVTQMGQEVILRCVPISNHLYFYWYRQILGQKVEFLVSFYNNEISEKSEIFDDQFSVERPDGSNFTLKIRSTKLEDSAMYFCASNRAGGYQETQYFGPGTRLLVL.

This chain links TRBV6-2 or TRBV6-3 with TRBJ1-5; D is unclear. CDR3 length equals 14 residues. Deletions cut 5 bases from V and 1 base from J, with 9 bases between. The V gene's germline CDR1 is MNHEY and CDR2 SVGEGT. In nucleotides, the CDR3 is TGTGCCAGCAGTCCCTCTAGGAGCAATCAGCCCCAGCATTTT. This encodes CASSPSRSNQPQHF.

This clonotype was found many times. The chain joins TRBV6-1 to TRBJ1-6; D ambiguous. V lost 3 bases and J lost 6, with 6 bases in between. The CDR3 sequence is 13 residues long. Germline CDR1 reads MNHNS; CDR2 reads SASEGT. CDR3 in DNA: TGTGCCAGCAGTGACAGACTTAATTCACCCCTCCACTTT. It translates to CASSDRLNSPLHF.

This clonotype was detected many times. In nucleotides, the CDR3 is TGTGCCAGCAGCCAGGACAGGACCTACTTGAACACTGAAGCTTTCTTT. Its translation is CASSQDRTYLNTEAFF. V and J are TRBV28 and TRBJ1-1, with 7 bases lining up with TRBD1. The germline CDR1 and CDR2 sequences are MDHEN and SYDVKM. The J segment lost 0 bases and the V segment lost 6 bases, leaving 10 bases of the junction unmatched. This CDR3 spans 16 amino acids.

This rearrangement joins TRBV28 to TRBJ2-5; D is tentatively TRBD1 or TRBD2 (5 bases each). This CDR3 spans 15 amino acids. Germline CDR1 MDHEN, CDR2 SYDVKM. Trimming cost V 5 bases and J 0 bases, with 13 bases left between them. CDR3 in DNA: TGTGCCAGCAGTCGGGACGCCTGGTACCAAGAGACCCAGTACTTC. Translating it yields CASSRDAWYQETQYF.

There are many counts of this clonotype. CDR3 sequence reads: CASSLIRGGELFF. The CDR3 coding sequence is TGCGCCAGCAGCTTGATCCGGGGCGGGGAGCTGTTTTTT. The chain is built from TRBV5-1 and TRBJ2-2, with D perhaps matching TRBD2 (5 bases). CDR1 is SGHRS, CDR2 YFSETQ, per germline. V shed 1 base and J shed 7 bases, with 8 bases lying between them. The CDR3 spans 13 residues.

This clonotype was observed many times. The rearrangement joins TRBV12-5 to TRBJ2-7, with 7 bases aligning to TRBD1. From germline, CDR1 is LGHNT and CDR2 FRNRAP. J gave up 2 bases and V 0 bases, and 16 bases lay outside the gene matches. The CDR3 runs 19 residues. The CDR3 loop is CASGLVPLPGDRAPYEQYF. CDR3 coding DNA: TGTGCTAGTGGTTTGGTCCCCCTCCCAGGCGACAGGGCCCCCTACGAGCAGTACTTC.

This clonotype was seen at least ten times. The CDR3 loop is CASSFPIGQGQGNTGELFF. CDR3 in DNA: TGTGCCAGCAGCTTCCCCATCGGCCAGGGACAGGGTAACACCGGGGAGCTGTTTTTT. The chain uses TRBV7-8 and TRBJ2-2; 9 bases are shared with TRBD1. The CDR3 is made up of 19 amino acids. V trimming: 3 bases; J trimming: 2 bases; junction bases outside the gene matches: 13. The germline V gene encodes CDR1 SGHVS and CDR2 FQNEAQ.

The CDR3 reads CASSEAMGLTHADTQYF. CDR3 DNA: TGTGCCAGCAGTGAAGCGATGGGACTCACGCACGCAGATACGCAGTATTTT. This rearrangement joins TRBV2 to TRBJ2-3; possibly TRBD2 for D (6 bases). Trimming removed 0 bases from V and 4 bases from J, with 17 bases in between. Germline V gene data show CDR1 as SNHLY and CDR2 as FYNNEI. The CDR3 is 17 residues long.

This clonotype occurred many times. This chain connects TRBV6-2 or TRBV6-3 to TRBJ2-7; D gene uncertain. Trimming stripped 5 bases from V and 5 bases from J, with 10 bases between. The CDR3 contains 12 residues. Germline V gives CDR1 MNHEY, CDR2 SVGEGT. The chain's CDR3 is CASSGRINEQYF. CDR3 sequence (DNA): TGTGCCAGCAGTGGCCGGATAAACGAGCAGTACTTC.

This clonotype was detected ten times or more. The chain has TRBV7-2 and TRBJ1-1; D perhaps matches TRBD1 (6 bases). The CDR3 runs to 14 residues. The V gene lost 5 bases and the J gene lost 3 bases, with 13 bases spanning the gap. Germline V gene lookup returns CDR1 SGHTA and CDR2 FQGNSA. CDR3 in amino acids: CASSLLHRDTEAFF. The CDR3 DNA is TGTGCCAGCAGCCTTCTTCACAGGGACACTGAAGCTTTCTTT.

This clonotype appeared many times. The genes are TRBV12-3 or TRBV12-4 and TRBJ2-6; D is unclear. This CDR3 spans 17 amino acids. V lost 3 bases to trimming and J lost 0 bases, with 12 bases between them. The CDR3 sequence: CASSLSSEDSGANVLTF. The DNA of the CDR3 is TGTGCCAGCAGTTTGTCCTCCGAAGACTCTGGGGCCAACGTCCTGACTTTC.

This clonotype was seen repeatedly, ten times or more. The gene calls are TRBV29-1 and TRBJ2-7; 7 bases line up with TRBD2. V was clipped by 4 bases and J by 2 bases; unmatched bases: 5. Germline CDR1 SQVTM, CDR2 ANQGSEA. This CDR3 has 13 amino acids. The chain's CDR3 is CSVVGGLAYEQYF. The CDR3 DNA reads TGCAGCGTTGTCGGCGGACTAGCCTACGAGCAGTACTTC.

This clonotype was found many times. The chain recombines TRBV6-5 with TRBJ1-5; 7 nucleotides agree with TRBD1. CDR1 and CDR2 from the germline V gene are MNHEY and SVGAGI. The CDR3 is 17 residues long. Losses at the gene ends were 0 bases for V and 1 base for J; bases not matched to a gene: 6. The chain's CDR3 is CASSYSQGLRSNQPQHF. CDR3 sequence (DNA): TGTGCCAGCAGTTACTCACAGGGGTTAAGGAGCAATCAGCCCCAGCATTTT.

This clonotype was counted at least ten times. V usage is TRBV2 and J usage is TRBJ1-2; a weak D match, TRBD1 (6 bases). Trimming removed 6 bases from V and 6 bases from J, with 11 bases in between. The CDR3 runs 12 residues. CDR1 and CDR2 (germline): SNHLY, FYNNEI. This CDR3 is CASRQGKDGYTF. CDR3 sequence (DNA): TGTGCCAGCAGACAGGGAAAGGATGGCTACACCTTC.

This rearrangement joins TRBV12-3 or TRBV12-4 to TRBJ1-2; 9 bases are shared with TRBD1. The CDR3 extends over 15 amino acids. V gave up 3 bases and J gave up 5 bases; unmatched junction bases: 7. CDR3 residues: CASSFGTGILYGYTF. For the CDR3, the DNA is TGTGCCAGCAGTTTTGGGACAGGGATTCTTTATGGCTACACCTTC.

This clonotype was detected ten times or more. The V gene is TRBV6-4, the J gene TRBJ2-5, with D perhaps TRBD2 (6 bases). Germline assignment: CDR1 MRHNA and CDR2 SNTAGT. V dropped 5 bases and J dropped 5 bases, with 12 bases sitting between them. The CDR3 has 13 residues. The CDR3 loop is CASSPLAGETQYF. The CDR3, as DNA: TGTGCCAGCAGTCCACTAGCCGGGGAGACCCAGTACTTC.

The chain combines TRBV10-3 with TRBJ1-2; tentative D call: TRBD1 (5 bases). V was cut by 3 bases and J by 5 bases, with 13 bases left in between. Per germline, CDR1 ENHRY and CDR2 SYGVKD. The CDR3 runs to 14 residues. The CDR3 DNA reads TGTGCCATCAGTGAATTGGGACGCGGGTATGGCTACACCTTC. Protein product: CAISELGRGYGYTF.